The entry below describes one T cell receptor (beta chain). The antigen remains unidentified. V was pared by 4 bases and J by 4 bases, with 3 bases of the junction left unmatched. The CDR3 totals 14 residues. CDR1 is SGHRS and CDR2 is YFSETQ in the germline V gene. Generated by immunoSEQ multiplex PCR, the TCRdb table keeps only in-frame clones and is missing some. The sample shows around 350,000 clones, less than 75% of them seen only once. This sample was taken from a study of shared clonotypes between healthy human individuals. Study results and caveats: Specimens sampled were limited to blood, with tissue repertoires likely differing.

The sequencing input was memory CD4+ T cells sorted from blood. Subset indicated: CD45RA-negative fraction. The clonotype originates from a young man in good health. The chain is built from TRBV5-1 and TRBJ2-1; 9 nucleotides agree with TRBD1. In DNA, the CDR3 is TGCGCCAGCAGCCCCGGACAGGGGTACAATGAGCAGTTCTTC. This translates into CASSPGQGYNEQFF.